This T cell receptor (beta chain) was profiled in a study of blood T cell repertoires in COVID-19. Study summary: Some COVID-19 samples were acute and others convalescent; all came from the United States, Italy and Spain. The cDNA or gDNA used as material had been derived from T cells, B-cell-depleted T cells, or PBMCs.

This clone was picked up one time. The CDR3 has 12 amino acids. The trim removed 5 bases at V and 8 bases at J, leaving 2 bases unmatched. In the original workflow: Amplification of reference gene primers provided the estimated nucleated cell counts. The repertoire was sequenced with immunoSEQ multiplex PCR; TCRdb's copy has only in-frame clones and lacks some. V and J calls plus clone size are reproduced from that table; the DNA served to infer D and trimming. Of 90,000 to 150,000 clones listed, 85% were seen once; the top ten hold about a tenth. Sequencing was carried out using peripheral blood. This clonotype was obtained from a man older than 75 with acute or convalescent COVID-19. The V gene is TRBV12-3 or TRBV12-4, the J gene TRBJ1-4; 7 bases match TRBD1. CDR3 DNA sequence: TGTGCCAGCAGTAGGGGGCCCGAAAAACTGTTTTTT. Amino acids: CASSRGPEKLFF.